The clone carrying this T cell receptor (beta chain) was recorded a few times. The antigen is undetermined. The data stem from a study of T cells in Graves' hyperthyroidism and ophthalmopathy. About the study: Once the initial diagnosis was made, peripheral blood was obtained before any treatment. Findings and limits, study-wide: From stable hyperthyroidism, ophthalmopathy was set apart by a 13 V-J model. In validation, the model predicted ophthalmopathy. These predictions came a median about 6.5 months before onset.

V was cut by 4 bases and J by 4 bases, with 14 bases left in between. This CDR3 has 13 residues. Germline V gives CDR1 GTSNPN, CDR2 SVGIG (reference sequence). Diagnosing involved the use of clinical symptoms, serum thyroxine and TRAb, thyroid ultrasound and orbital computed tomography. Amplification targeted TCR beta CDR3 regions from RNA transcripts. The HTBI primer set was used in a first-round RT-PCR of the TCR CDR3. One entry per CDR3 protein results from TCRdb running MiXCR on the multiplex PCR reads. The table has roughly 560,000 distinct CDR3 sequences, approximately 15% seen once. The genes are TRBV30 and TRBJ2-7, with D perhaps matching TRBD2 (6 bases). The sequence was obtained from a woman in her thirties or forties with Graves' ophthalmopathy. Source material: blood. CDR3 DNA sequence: TGTGCCTGGACTAGCGCAGAAAGGTACGAGCAGTACTTC. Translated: CAWTSAERYEQYF.